The 20 T cell receptor beta chains listed next were all sequenced from one sample in a study of T cell responses to AZD1222 COVID-19 vaccine. The protocol was immunoSEQ multiplex PCR, while the TCRdb copy is restricted to in-frame clones and leaves out a portion. In the table there are about 130,000 clones, 89% of which are singletons. Sample: peripheral blood, taken on day 0 of AZD1222 vaccination. The origin of the receptors is an adult in good health.

On this clone: Germline and junction disagree at one end, which may indicate a read error. V usage is TRBV19 and J usage is TRBJ1-2; D remains ambiguous. Germline V gene data show CDR1 as LNHDA and CDR2 as SQIVND (reference sequence). This CDR3 spans 15 amino acids. The CDR3, as DNA: TGTGCCAGTAGCCGCTTGGACGGACTAAACTATGGCTACACCTTT. Protein sequence: CASSRLDGLNYGYTF.

This clone has more than one count but fewer than ten. The V and J genes are TRBV9 and TRBJ2-7, with D unresolved. Germline CDR1 SGDLS, CDR2 YYNGEE. This CDR3 comprises 14 residues. Trimming left V 2 bases short and J 6 bases short, with 15 bases between. The CDR3: CASSVRAGLSEQYF. CDR3 DNA sequence: TGTGCCAGCAGCGTTAGGGCCGGGCTGAGCGAGCAGTACTTC. Filled out from reference TRBV9 and TRBJ2-7, the complete variable domain reads DSGVTQTPKHLITATGQRVTLRCSPRSGDLSVYWYQQSLDQGLQFLIQYYNGEERAKGNILERFSAQQFPDLHSELNLSSLELGDSALYFCASSVRAGLSEQYFGPGTRLTVT.

The genes are TRBV5-1 and TRBJ2-3; TRBD2 aligns across 8 bases. CDR3 length equals 16 residues. CDR1 and CDR2 from the germline V gene are SGHRS and YFSETQ. The V and J ends lost 0 bases and 2 bases, in that order; junction bases with no gene match: 5. As DNA, the CDR3 is TGCGCCAGCAGCTTGGGGCTAGCGGGCAACACAGATACGCAGTATTTT. Translated: CASSLGLAGNTDTQYF.

The chain joins TRBV5-4 to TRBJ2-3; the D gene is possibly TRBD2 (5 bases). The V end was cut by 3 bases, the J end by 3 bases, with 14 bases between. Per germline, CDR1 SGHNT and CDR2 YYREEE (reference sequence). The CDR3 loop spans 15 amino acids. CDR3 protein: CASSSGRVGTDTQYF. CDR3 nucleotide sequence: TGTGCCAGCAGCTCCGGGCGGGTGGGGACAGATACGCAGTATTTT.

DNA of the CDR3: TGTGCCAGCTCACCCTTCGGAGGACAGGGGGCCGTTGGCTACACCTTC. Amino acids: CASSPFGGQGAVGYTF. This sequence joins TRBV18 and TRBJ1-2; 11 bases align to TRBD1. The CDR3 sequence is 16 residues long. With V trimmed by 3 bases and J by 7 bases, 10 bases remained unmatched. Per germline, CDR1 KGHSH and CDR2 LQKENI.

The chain recombines TRBV6-1 with TRBJ1-1; D perhaps matches TRBD1 (5 bases). This CDR3 region has 16 residues. Germline V CDR1 and CDR2: MNHNS, SASEGT. The V end was cut by 4 bases, the J end by 0 bases, with 15 bases between. CDR3 DNA sequence: TGTGCCAGCAGTGTCACCTCCGGGACTCTGAACACTGAAGCTTTCTTT. Residues: CASSVTSGTLNTEAFF.

This clone has just one count. The CDR3 protein is CASSRPSVTSDTGELFF. DNA for the CDR3: TGTGCCAGCAGCCGACCATCAGTGACTAGCGACACCGGGGAGCTGTTTTTT. This sequence joins TRBV5-4 and TRBJ2-2; 8 bases are a match to TRBD2. Germline CDR1 reads SGHNT; CDR2 reads YYREEE (reference sequence). With V trimmed by 4 bases and J by 3 bases, 11 bases remained unmatched. This CDR3 has 17 residues. Using reference TRBV5-4 and TRBJ2-2 for the parts outside the CDR3, the full variable domain is ETGVTQSPTHLIKTRGQQVTLRCSSQSGHNTVSWYQQALGQGPQFIFQYYREEENGRGNFPPRFSGLQFPNYSSELNVNALELDDSALYLCASSRPSVTSDTGELFFGEGSRLTVL.

The chain couples TRBV28 to TRBJ1-5; 8 nucleotides align to TRBD1. CDR3 length: 13 amino acids. With 4 bases clipped from V and 14 bases from J, the junction kept 10 bases outside the gene matches. CDR1 is MDHEN and CDR2 is SYDVKM in the germline V gene. DNA of the CDR3: TGTGCCAGCAGTTCAGGGGGCTTGTTGTGGGAGCATTTT. Amino acids: CASSSGGLLWEHF.

This clone was seen once. The V call is TRBV21-1, the J call TRBJ1-5; the table's TRBD1 call for D was not verified on the DNA. TRBV21-1 is given as a pseudogene. The CDR3 sequence is 18 residues long. The CDR3 coding sequence is TGTGCCAGCAGCAAGGCCCAGAAACAGGGATCGAGCAATCAGCCCCAGCATTTT. Its translation: CASSKAQKQGSSNQPQHF.

To note about this clone: One junction end disagrees with the germline gene, perhaps due to a read error. CDR3: CASSLGLGITF. The CDR3 nucleotides are TGTGCCAGCAGCTTGGGACTAGGCATTACTTTC. This chain uses TRBV5-6 with TRBJ2-7; a weak D match, TRBD2 (6 bases). The germline V gene encodes CDR1 SGHDT and CDR2 YYEEEE. CDR3 length: 11 amino acids. Using reference TRBV5-6 and TRBJ2-7 for the parts outside the CDR3, the full variable domain is DAGVTQSPTHLIKTRGQQVTLRCSPKSGHDTVSWYQQALGQGPQFIFQYYEEEERQRGNFPDRFSGHQFPNYSSELNVNALLLGDSALYLCASSLGLGITFGPGTRLTVT.

V is TRBV18 and J is TRBJ2-7; possible D gene TRBD1, 6 bases. The CDR3 extends over 15 amino acids. The ends were cut back, 3 bases at V and 1 base at J, with 13 bases in the middle. Germline V gene sequence: CDR1 KGHSH, CDR2 LQKENI. Written as DNA, the CDR3 is TGTGCCAGCTCACCCGGACAGCTGCTATCCTACGAGCAGTACTTC. Amino acids: CASSPGQLLSYEQYF.

The sample holds one count of this clone. Here the CDR3 DNA reads TGCGCCAGCAGGGACAGGGGCACAGATACGCAGTATTTT. This codes for CASRDRGTDTQYF. This chain connects TRBV5-1 to TRBJ2-3; 8 positions agree with TRBD1. The CDR3 runs 13 residues. V was pared by 5 bases and J by 1 base, with 0 bases of the junction left unmatched. Per the germline V gene, CDR1 is SGHRS and CDR2 is YFSETQ.

CDR3 bases: TGTGCCAGCAGTGAAGAAGGGGAGCGGGACAATGAGCAGTTCTTC. Protein sequence: CASSEEGERDNEQFF. This chain uses TRBV6-1 with TRBJ2-1, with D maybe TRBD2 (6 bases). The CDR3 has 15 residues. The V gene lost 1 base and the J gene lost 5 bases, with 12 bases spanning the gap. The germline V gene has CDR1 MNHNS and CDR2 SASEGT.

V is TRBV4-2 and J is TRBJ1-2; a possible D gene is TRBD1 (5 bases). The ends were cut back, 1 base at V and 2 bases at J, with 14 bases in the middle. The CDR3 covers 16 residues. The germline V gene encodes CDR1 LGHNA and CDR2 YNFKEQ. The CDR3 region is CASSQALQGINYGYTF. The CDR3 DNA reads TGTGCCAGCAGCCAAGCCCTGCAGGGTATCAACTATGGCTACACCTTC.

The chain uses TRBV10-3 and TRBJ1-1, with no clear D. The V and J ends lost 2 bases and 0 bases respectively, with 10 bases between them. This CDR3 has 15 amino acids. Germline V gene sequence: CDR1 ENHRY, CDR2 SYGVKD. The CDR3, as DNA: TGTGCCATCAGTGAGGTACTGACAATGAACACTGAAGCTTTCTTT. Protein product: CAISEVLTMNTEAFF.

V gene TRBV9 combines with J gene TRBJ2-7; 16 bases agree with TRBD2. In germline, CDR1 is SGDLS, CDR2 YYNGEE. The CDR3 spans 18 residues. V lost 1 base to trimming and J lost 2 bases; unmatched junction nucleotides: 6. The CDR3 DNA reads TGTGCCAGCAGCGTATCGGGACTAGCGGGAGGGTACACCTACGAGCAGTACTTC. Its translation is CASSVSGLAGGYTYEQYF.

The rearrangement links TRBV2 to TRBJ2-5; maybe TRBD2 (6 bases). The germline CDR1 and CDR2 sequences are SNHLY and FYNNEI. V dropped 6 bases and J dropped 4 bases, with 15 bases sitting between them. This CDR3 spans 14 amino acids. CDR3 amino acids: CASRATSAGETQYF. The DNA for the CDR3 is TGTGCCAGCAGGGCTACTTCAGCGGGAGAGACCCAGTACTTC.

This clone has a handful of counts. The chain recombines TRBV7-2 with TRBJ1-5; a possible D gene is TRBD1 (5 bases). V lost 1 base to trimming and J lost 1 base, with 11 bases between them. This CDR3 region has 16 residues. Germline assignment: CDR1 SGHTA and CDR2 FQGNSA. For the CDR3, the DNA is TGTGCCAGCAGCTTAGTGGGGGGAGGGAGCAATCAGCCCCAGCATTTT. Translation gives CASSLVGGGSNQPQHF.

V is TRBV9 and J is TRBJ2-3, with TRBD2 matching over 8 bases. Germline V gene sequence: CDR1 SGDLS, CDR2 YYNGEE. The CDR3 length is 16 residues. After removal of 0 bases from V and 2 bases from J, the junction contained 5 bases not matched to a gene. As DNA, the CDR3 is TGTGCCAGCAGCGTAGCCTGGCGGGAGGCCACAGATACGCAGTATTTT. The encoded protein is CASSVAWREATDTQYF.

This sequence joins TRBV28 and TRBJ2-4, with D possibly being TRBD2 (6 bases). The CDR3 covers 17 residues. CDR1 and CDR2 (germline): MDHEN, SYDVKM. The V gene lost 1 base and the J gene lost 4 bases, with 17 bases spanning the gap. CDR3 loop: CASSLFGRAGRKNIQYF. The CDR3 DNA sequence: TGTGCCAGCAGTTTATTCGGCAGGGCAGGGAGGAAAAACATTCAGTACTTC.